This T cell receptor beta chain was sequenced during a study of blood T cell repertoires in COVID-19. Study background: Italy, Spain and the United States were the sources of the convalescent and acute COVID-19 samples.

Sequencing used immunoSEQ multiplex PCR; TCRdb keeps in-frame clones, though not all of them. The sample contains some 170,000 clones, 81% of which appear only once. This CDR3 spans 14 amino acids. Germline CDR1 SGHRS, CDR2 YFSETQ. The trim removed 0 bases at V and 6 bases at J, leaving 4 bases unmatched. The V gene is TRBV5-1, the J gene TRBJ1-2; 8 bases line up with TRBD1. Sequencing used peripheral blood. This sequence originates from a man in his sixties with active or convalescent COVID-19. As DNA, the CDR3 is TGCGCCAGCAGCTTGGCAGGGGGCGCGCATGGCTACACCTTC. This encodes CASSLAGGAHGYTF. Complete variable domain (other parts from reference TRBV5-1 and TRBJ1-2): KAGVTQTPRYLIKTRGQQVTLSCSPISGHRSVSWYQQTPGQGLQFLFEYFSETQRNKGNFPGRFSGRQFSNSRSEMNVSTLELGDSALYLCASSLAGGAHGYTFGSGTRLTVV.